The clone carrying this TCR beta chain was detected a few times. As yet, its antigen is unknown. The gene symbols are mouse symbols. Read sequence stops 4 residues before the CDR3 end, and the germline J gene provides the missing end. Extraction and reverse transcription of RNA yielded cDNA as the sequencing template. Assay used: immunoSEQ multiplex PCR; TCRdb lists only in-frame clones, some missing. This sample has 90,000 to 130,000 clones, each found more than once. The CDR3 loop spans 16 amino acids. V lost 4 bases to trimming and J lost 3 bases; unmatched junction nucleotides: 7. CDR1 and CDR2 from the germline V gene are NNHDY and SYVADS. This sample was taken from a study of CD8+ T cells in alopecia areata. Study findings and constraints: It was less clear whether patients shared TCRs than it was in mice, possibly because of HLA.

The chain uses TRBV13-3 and TRBJ2-2; the match to TRBD1 covers 9 bases. Sequencing was done on a sample of lesional skin. The clonotype was recovered from a C3H/HeJ mouse with alopecia areata. MHC haplotype of the strain: H2-k. CDR3 region: CASSPGQGKDTGQLYF. The covered CDR3 bases are TGTGCCAGCAGTCCTGGACAGGGGAAGGACACCGGG. The complete variable domain, with remaining parts taken from reference TRBV13-3 and TRBJ2-2, reads EAAVTQSPRSKVAVTGGKVTLSCHQTNNHDYMYWYRQDTGHGLRLIHYSYVADSTEKGDIPDGYKASRPSQENFSLILELASLSQTAVYFCASSPGQGKDTGQLYFGEGSKLTVL.